This T cell receptor beta chain was sequenced in a study of cytotoxic CD8 clonotypes in ibrutinib-treated CLL. Around 2 micrograms of genomic DNA (from cryopreserved PBMCs) were used for TCR beta libraries. Repertoires were generated with immunoSEQ multiplex PCR, while TCRdb's copy carries only in-frame clones and drops some. The sample carries roughly 150,000 clones, 76% recorded once. In the case of this clone: Antigen specificity is unknown.

Trimming took 6 bases from V and 8 from J, leaving 22 bases between them. The CDR3 spans 15 residues. Germline V CDR1 and CDR2: KGHSH, LQKENI. Study results and limitations: Sampling times, which were not matched between the groups, differed between sustained-remission patients and progressing patients.

The source is a human donor with chronic lymphocytic leukemia. Specimen: PBMCs, collected after 24 months of ibrutinib treatment. This rearrangement joins TRBV18 to TRBJ1-2; D may be TRBD1 (6 bases). The CDR3 DNA is TGTGCCAGCTCCCCGACCTCACAGGGCGAGATCGGCTACACCTTC. Translated: CASSPTSQGEIGYTF.